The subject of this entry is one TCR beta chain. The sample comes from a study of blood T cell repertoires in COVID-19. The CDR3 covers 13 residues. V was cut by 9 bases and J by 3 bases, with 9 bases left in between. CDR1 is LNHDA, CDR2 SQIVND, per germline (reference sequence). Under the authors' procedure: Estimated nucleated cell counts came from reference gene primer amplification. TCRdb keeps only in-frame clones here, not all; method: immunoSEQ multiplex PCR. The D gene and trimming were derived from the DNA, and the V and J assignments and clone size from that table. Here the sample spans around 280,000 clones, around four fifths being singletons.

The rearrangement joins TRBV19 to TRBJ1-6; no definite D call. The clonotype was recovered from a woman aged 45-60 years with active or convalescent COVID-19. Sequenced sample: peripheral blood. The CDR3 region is CASGLSYNSPLHF. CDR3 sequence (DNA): TGTGCCAGCGGACTGAGCTATAATTCACCCCTCCACTTT.